The 27 T cell receptor beta chains given below trace back to one sample, sequenced in a study of control samples from healthy donors and cancer patients. Libraries were prepared by immunoSEQ multiplex PCR; TCRdb keeps only in-frame clonotypes and omits some of them. The sample holds approximately 97,000 clones, approximately 90% seen once. Sequences were obtained from blood. The receptors stem from a woman aged 18-29 years in good health.

The DNA for the CDR3 is TGTGCCAGCAGTCGGGACCTCGTCTACGAGCAGTACTTC. It codes for CASSRDLVYEQYF. The rearrangement links TRBV6-2 or TRBV6-3 to TRBJ2-7; D is perhaps TRBD1 or TRBD2 (5 bases each). The CDR3 has 13 amino acids. Germline lookup yields CDR1 MNHEY and CDR2 SVGEGT. The ends were cut back, 5 bases at V and 3 bases at J, with 11 bases in the middle.

This clone was detected once. The V and J genes are TRBV5-4 and TRBJ2-5; 8 bases match TRBD2. The V gene's germline CDR1 is SGHNT and CDR2 YYREEE (reference sequence). With V trimmed by 2 bases and J by 4 bases, 13 bases remained unmatched. This CDR3 spans 17 amino acids. CDR3 DNA: TGTGCCAGCAGCTTCCCGACCCGGGGACTAGGGCGAGAGACCCAGTACTTC. Translating it yields CASSFPTRGLGRETQYF.

The genes are TRBV28 and TRBJ1-4; the D is unclear. Germline V gives CDR1 MDHEN, CDR2 SYDVKM. The CDR3 runs 14 residues. Trimming removed 4 bases at V and 7 bases at J, with 13 bases between. Here the CDR3 reads CASSSRAGGEKLFF. The CDR3 DNA is TGTGCCAGCAGTTCCCGCGCGGGAGGTGAAAAACTGTTTTTT.

The gene calls are TRBV3-1 (or the pseudogene TRBV3-2) and TRBJ2-7; D is tentatively TRBD1 or TRBD2 (6 bases each). Looked up from germline, CDR1 is LGHDT and CDR2 is YNNKEL (reference sequence). This CDR3 has 12 residues. Trimming took off 4 bases at V and 6 bases at J, with 10 bases between the two ends. CDR3 sequence reads: CASSRGRGEQYF. The CDR3 DNA is TGTGCCAGCAGCCGGGGGCGGGGCGAGCAGTACTTC.

The CDR3 DNA follows: TGTGCCAGCAGCCCAGGGGGCAGTCAGCCCCAGCATTTT. Its translation: CASSPGGSQPQHF. The V gene is TRBV6-2 or TRBV6-3, the J gene TRBJ1-5; 8 positions match TRBD1. The CDR3 is 13 amino acids. Germline-derived CDR1 and CDR2 are MNHEY and SVGEGT. V lost 6 bases, J lost 6 bases, and 4 bases stayed unmatched.

The chain joins TRBV29-1 to TRBJ2-7; the D is unclear. Deletions cut 4 bases from V and 4 bases from J, with 5 bases between. The CDR3 covers 10 residues. In germline, CDR1 is SQVTM, CDR2 ANQGSEA. The CDR3 spells CSVVGYEQYF. The CDR3 DNA reads as TGCAGCGTTGTGGGGTACGAGCAGTACTTC.

The rearrangement uses TRBV19 and TRBJ1-2; D is ambiguous. The CDR3 totals 14 residues. V lost 4 bases to trimming and J lost 6 bases, with 15 bases between them. The germline V gene has CDR1 LNHDA and CDR2 SQIVND (reference sequence). The chain's CDR3 is CASSKRPISDGYTF. The CDR3 region has the DNA TGTGCCAGTAGTAAGCGACCGATATCTGATGGCTACACCTTC. Together with reference TRBV19 and TRBJ1-2, the CDR3 gives the full variable domain: DGGITQSPKYLFRKEGQNVTLSCEQNLNHDAMYWYRQDPGQGLRLIYYSQIVNDFQKGDIAEGYSVSREKKESFPLTVTSAQKNPTAFYLCASSKRPISDGYTFGSGTRLTVV.

J is TRBJ2-2 and V is TRBV5-1; 10 bases line up with TRBD1. The V segment lost 5 bases and the J segment 3 bases; nucleotides outside the gene matches: 4. Per germline, CDR1 SGHRS and CDR2 YFSETQ. CDR3 length: 15 residues. This CDR3 reads CASSAGTGDTGELFF. The CDR3, as DNA: TGCGCCAGCAGTGCCGGGACAGGGGACACCGGGGAGCTGTTTTTT.

J is TRBJ1-1 and V is TRBV25-1; D call uncertain. Germline CDR1 is MGHDK and CDR2 is SYGVNS. V was trimmed by 6 bases and J by 0 bases, leaving 17 bases between them. This CDR3 comprises 16 residues. The CDR3 DNA reads as TGTGCCAGCAGAGATCTATGGGCCCGAATGAACACTGAAGCTTTCTTT. It translates to CASRDLWARMNTEAFF.

The chain couples TRBV19 to TRBJ2-3; 9 bases are a match to TRBD2. The CDR3 consists of 16 residues. The V segment lost 1 base and the J segment 2 bases; nucleotides outside the gene matches: 4. Per germline, CDR1 LNHDA and CDR2 SQIVND (reference sequence). As DNA, the CDR3 is TGTGCCAGTAGTATAGCCCTAGCGGGGACCACAGATACGCAGTATTTT. It encodes CASSIALAGTTDTQYF. Using reference TRBV19 and TRBJ2-3 for the parts outside the CDR3, the full variable domain is DGGITQSPKYLFRKEGQNVTLSCEQNLNHDAMYWYRQDPGQGLRLIYYSQIVNDFQKGDIAEGYSVSREKKESFPLTVTSAQKNPTAFYLCASSIALAGTTDTQYFGPGTRLTVL.

V gene TRBV3-1 (or the pseudogene TRBV3-2) combines with J gene TRBJ2-1; 8 bases match TRBD2. The CDR3 sequence is 13 residues long. Germline CDR1 is LGHDT and CDR2 is YNNKEL (reference sequence). V lost 1 base and J lost 15; bases outside the gene matches: 8. CDR3 DNA sequence: TGTGCCAGCAGCCAAGCGGGAGGGGCGCGGCCGTTCTTC. Amino acids: CASSQAGGARPFF.

This chain links TRBV6-2 or TRBV6-3 with TRBJ2-1, with D possibly being TRBD1 (5 bases). The V gene lost 4 bases and the J gene lost 4 bases, with 8 bases spanning the gap. The length of the CDR3 is 13 residues. In germline, CDR1 is MNHEY, CDR2 SVGEGT. DNA for the CDR3: TGTGCCAGCAGTTCCACAGGATACAATGAGCAGTTCTTC. Translation gives CASSSTGYNEQFF.

The chain carries TRBV30 and TRBJ1-3, with D unresolved. This CDR3 comprises 15 residues. V gave up 0 bases and J gave up 0 bases, with 9 bases separating them. Germline loops: CDR1 GTSNPN, CDR2 SVGIG (reference sequence). The CDR3, as DNA: TGTGCCTGGAGTGTGGATGGAATCTCTGGAAACACCATATATTTT. Encoded protein: CAWSVDGISGNTIYF. The complete variable domain, with remaining parts taken from reference TRBV30 and TRBJ1-3, reads SQTIHQWPATLVQPVGSPLSLECTVEGTSNPNLYWYRQAAGRGLQLLFYSVGIGQISSEVPQNLSASRPQDRQFILSSKKLLLSDSGFYLCAWSVDGISGNTIYFGEGSWLTVV.

The J gene is TRBJ1-2, the V gene TRBV2; 7 bases line up with TRBD1. Germline V CDR1 and CDR2: SNHLY, FYNNEI. The V gene end was trimmed by 5 bases and the J gene end by 2 bases; junction bases not matched to a gene: 2. The CDR3 loop spans 13 amino acids. The CDR3: CASSRDSNYGYTF. The CDR3 coding sequence is TGTGCCAGCAGTCGGGACAGCAACTATGGCTACACCTTC.

The chain has TRBV10-3 and TRBJ1-2, with 9 bases lining up with TRBD1. The CDR3 spans 17 residues. V lost 11 bases and J lost 2; bases outside the gene matches: 18. Germline V gene data show CDR1 as ENHRY and CDR2 as SYGVKD. This chain's CDR3 is CAASPRTGDQGNYGYTF. CDR3 sequence (DNA): TGTGCCGCCAGCCCCAGGACAGGGGATCAGGGCAACTATGGCTACACCTTC.

This chain connects TRBV11-3 to TRBJ1-4; 8 bases agree with TRBD1. CDR3 length: 14 amino acids. Germline trimming cut 5 bases from V and 5 bases from J; bases unmatched to any gene: 4. Germline V gene sequence: CDR1 SGHNT, CDR2 YENEEA. The CDR3 sequence is CASSPRTGNEKLFF. The CDR3 nucleotides are TGTGCCAGCAGCCCCCGGACAGGGAATGAAAAACTGTTTTTT.

V and J are TRBV19 and TRBJ1-4; D remains unclear. Trimming pared 9 bases from V and 12 bases from J, leaving 20 bases between. From germline, CDR1 is LNHDA and CDR2 SQIVND (reference sequence). The CDR3 sequence is 13 residues long. CDR3 in DNA: TGTGCCAGCCTTTCGTTGGCCCTACCGGAACTGTTTTTT. This sequence encodes CASLSLALPELFF.

V usage is TRBV20-1 and J usage is TRBJ2-3, with D perhaps TRBD2 (5 bases). V was clipped by 3 bases and J by 4 bases, with 26 bases between them. The CDR3 is 18 amino acids. The germline V gene encodes CDR1 DFQATT and CDR2 SNEGSKA (reference sequence). In DNA, the CDR3 is TGCAGTGCTAGTGTCCCCTTAAGGCGGCTAGCTGGTGCAGATACGCAGTATTTT. Protein: CSASVPLRRLAGADTQYF.

This chain uses TRBV11-3 with TRBJ2-3; D remains ambiguous. Germline V gene lookup returns CDR1 SGHNT and CDR2 YENEEA. The V gene lost 1 base and the J gene lost 0 bases, with 2 bases spanning the gap. The CDR3 contains 13 residues. In DNA form, the CDR3 reads TGTGCCAGCAGCTTAGTAAGCACAGATACGCAGTATTTT. The encoded protein is CASSLVSTDTQYF.

J is TRBJ1-5 and V is TRBV12-5; 9 bases fit TRBD1. J lost 9 bases, V lost 4 bases, and 13 bases had no gene match. Germline-derived CDR1 and CDR2 are LGHNT and FRNRAP. The CDR3 covers 16 residues. The CDR3 sequence: CASGSSGQGNFGPQHF. The CDR3, as DNA: TGTGCTAGTGGTTCCTCGGGACAGGGCAATTTTGGGCCCCAGCATTTT.

The rearrangement links TRBV28 to TRBJ2-3; the D gene could be TRBD1 or TRBD2 (5 bases each). This CDR3 has 14 residues. Germline-derived CDR1 and CDR2 are MDHEN and SYDVKM. Trimming removed 6 bases at V and 6 bases at J, with 16 bases between. As DNA, the CDR3 is TGTGCCAGCAGCCCCCCCGGGACGACGGATACGCAGTATTTT. Translating it yields CASSPPGTTDTQYF.

The rearrangement links TRBV15 to TRBJ2-1; D is possibly TRBD1 (6 bases). This CDR3 is 14 amino acids long. The germline V gene encodes CDR1 LNHNV and CDR2 YYDKDF (reference sequence). Trimming shortened V by 3 bases and J by 5 bases, and 11 bases separated the two germline ends. CDR3 region: CATSSGQPNNEQFF. CDR3 DNA sequence: TGTGCCACCAGCAGCGGACAGCCAAACAATGAGCAGTTCTTC.

The chain has TRBV5-4 and TRBJ2-3, with 7 bases that match TRBD1. CDR1 SGHNT and CDR2 YYREEE come from the germline V gene (reference sequence). The CDR3 loop spans 16 amino acids. V lost 4 bases, J lost 5 bases, and 13 bases stayed unmatched. Written as DNA, the CDR3 is TGTGCCAGCAGCGCCTCGGGACAGATAAGGGGAGATACGCAGTATTTT. As protein: CASSASGQIRGDTQYF.

This clone was recorded a few times. The V gene is TRBV30, the J gene TRBJ2-7; TRBD1 might be the D (6 bases). The CDR3 loop spans 14 amino acids. In germline, CDR1 is GTSNPN, CDR2 SVGIG (reference sequence). The V end was cut by 2 bases, the J end by 5 bases, with 16 bases between. The CDR3 DNA reads TGTGCCTGGAGTCAAAACAGGGATCTCAACGAGCAGTACTTC. It is translated as CAWSQNRDLNEQYF.

This clone was picked up a small number of times. The V gene is TRBV5-1, the J gene TRBJ2-1, with TRBD1 identical over 7 bases. The CDR3 extends over 13 amino acids. Germline assignment: CDR1 SGHRS and CDR2 YFSETQ. CDR3 sequence (DNA): TGCGCTAGTACCGGGACAGTCTACAATGAGCAGTTCTTC. This translates into CASTGTVYNEQFF. The entire variable domain, with the rest obtained from reference TRBV5-1 and TRBJ2-1, is as follows: KAGVTQTPRYLIKTRGQQVTLSCSPISGHRSVSWYQQTPGQGLQFLFEYFSETQRNKGNFPGRFSGRQFSNSRSEMNVSTLELGDSALYLCASTGTVYNEQFFGPGTRLTVL.

This chain connects TRBV19 to TRBJ2-3; 12 bases align to TRBD2. With V trimmed by 5 bases and J by 3 bases, 6 bases remained unmatched. The CDR3 totals 16 residues. CDR1 and CDR2 (germline): LNHDA, SQIVND (reference sequence). The CDR3: CASSPRLAGVTDTQYF. The CDR3 bases are TGTGCCAGTAGTCCCAGACTAGCGGGAGTTACAGATACGCAGTATTTT.

The chain joins TRBV7-3 to TRBJ2-7, with D perhaps matching TRBD2 (6 bases). Germline CDR1 reads SGHTA; CDR2 reads FQGTGA. The CDR3 is 13 residues long. Trimming took off 0 bases at V and 6 bases at J, with 9 bases between the two ends. The CDR3 DNA is TGTGCCAGCAGCTTAACGCTGGGAGGCGAGCAGTACTTC. Its protein is CASSLTLGGEQYF.